This T cell receptor beta chain was retrieved from a study of cytomegalovirus exposure and HLA in healthy donors. Researchers ran the PCR with 60 Vbeta and 13 Jbeta primers. The assay was immunoSEQ multiplex PCR, and TCRdb's table has in-frame clones only and misses some. Of roughly 180,000 clones listed, 65% to 85% are singletons. Points from the study as a whole: There were several of the most significant clusters that appeared linked to common viral pathogens in a later analysis. TCR association rates varied by HLA locus in a later analysis, with DRB1 highest and HLA-C lowest. Previously analyzed data showed that most TCR beta V segments were productive at a frequency of about 87% or about 30%.

On this clone: What it binds is not known.

The CDR3 runs 15 residues. Germline V gives CDR1 MGHRA, CDR2 YSYEKL. Between the trimmed V and J ends, which lost 6 bases and 8 bases, there was a span of 19 bases. This sequence was found in a woman between 25 and 40 years old in good health and CMV-seropositive. The chain uses TRBV4-1 and TRBJ1-4, with D possibly matching TRBD1 (6 bases). Sample: PBMCs. CDR3 bases: TGCGCCAGCAGACAGGGATTGGGTAGACGAGAAAAACTGTTTTTT. Translation: CASRQGLGRREKLFF.